These T cell receptor beta chains were read from a single sample in a study of CD8+ T cells in alopecia areata. Some clones are missing from TCRdb's copy, which holds only in-frame ones; the method was immunoSEQ multiplex PCR. The table lists just under 65,000 clones, just over 45% of them singletons, with around 21% in the top ten. This sample comprised CD8+ T cells sorted from blood, obtained around week 36, from a patient treated with tofacitinib. The source is a human donor with alopecia areata. CDR3s include the opening cysteine and the closing phenylalanine or tryptophan. The D gene is left open where the match is weak. Some rows mark clone size as missing; the rest say once, few, many or name a class of expanded clone.

TRBD1 | TRBJ2-5 | few | TRBV7-9 | CASSITGEETQYF | TGTGCCAGCAGCATAACAGGGGAAGAGACCCAGTACTTC
NA | TRBJ2-7 | NA | TRBV9 | CASSETGYEQYF | TGTGCCAGTTCGGAAACGGGGTACGAGCAGTACTTC
NA | TRBJ1-2 | many | TRBV28 | CASSRSTGYGYTF | TGTGCCAGCAGCCGAAGCACAGGCTATGGCTACACCTTC
TRBD2 | TRBJ2-3 | NA | TRBV25-1 | CASSESSLAAQYF | TGTGCCAGCAGTGAATCTTCACTAGCGGCCCAGTATTTT
NA | TRBJ2-3 | few | TRBV4-1 | CASSQDPGPPKHTDTQYF | TGCGCCAGCAGCCAAGACCCAGGACCGCCGAAACACACAGATACGCAGTATTTT
NA | TRBJ2-7 | NA | TRBV2 | CASSETLSYEQYF | TGTGCCAGCAGTGAAACTCTCTCCTACGAGCAGTACTTC
NA | TRBJ2-7 | NA | TRBV4-1 | CASSQVAFLSYEQYF | TGCGCCAGCAGCCAAGTGGCCTTCTTGTCCTACGAGCAGTACTTC
NA | TRBJ2-2 | NA | TRBV30 | CAWSVGIPNTGELFF | TGTGCCTGGAGTGTCGGCATACCGAACACCGGGGAGCTGTTTTTT
TRBD1 | TRBJ2-7 | NA | TRBV10-2 | CASRWTGASYEQYF | TGCGCCAGCAGATGGACAGGGGCGTCCTACGAGCAGTACTTC
NA | TRBJ1-5 | NA | TRBV4-1 | CASSQSGQPQHF | TGCGCCAGCAGCCAATCGGGCCAGCCCCAGCATTTT
NA | TRBJ1-2 | NA | TRBV19 | CASSIPGLMNYGYTF | TGTGCCAGTAGTATCCCCGGACTTATGAACTATGGCTACACCTTC
NA | TRBJ2-3 | NA | TRBV6-1 | CASSGDTQYF | TGTGCCAGCAGCGGTGATACGCAGTATTTT
NA | TRBJ2-7 | NA | TRBV4-1 | CASSEGPAGTYEQYF | TGCGCCAGCAGCGAGGGCCCGGCGGGGACCTACGAGCAGTACTTC
NA | TRBJ2-7 | NA | TRBV6-6 | CASAEAISYEQYF | TGTGCCAGCGCAGAAGCGATCTCCTACGAGCAGTACTTC
NA | TRBJ2-7 | NA | TRBV19 | CASSAGIKNYEQYF | TGTGCCAGTAGCGCCGGGATAAAGAACTACGAGCAGTACTTC
NA | TRBJ2-3 | NA | TRBV25-1 | CASSASLDTQYF | TGTGCCAGCAGTGCCTCCCTGGATACGCAGTATTTT
TRBD2 | TRBJ2-5 | NA | TRBV19 | CASSPFLAGDTQYF | TGTGCCAGTAGTCCCTTTTTAGCGGGAGATACCCAGTACTTC
NA | TRBJ2-5 | NA | TRBV4-1 | CASSQVRGAETQYF | TGCGCCAGCAGCCAAGTCCGGGGGGCAGAGACCCAGTACTTC
TRBD2 | TRBJ2-5 | few | TRBV29-1 | CSVAGTSGRALETQYF | TGCAGCGTCGCCGGGACTAGCGGGAGGGCCTTGGAGACCCAGTACTTC
TRBD1 | TRBJ2-2 | few | TRBV7-2 | CASSPTGGLLSGELFF | TGTGCCAGCAGCCCGACAGGGGGACTCCTTTCCGGGGAGCTGTTTTTT
NA | TRBJ2-3 | NA | TRBV18 | CASSPPDNTQYF | TGTGCCAGCTCACCACCGGACAATACGCAGTATTTT
NA | TRBJ2-5 | NA | TRBV6-5 | CASKKETPQETQYF | TGTGCCAGCAAGAAGGAGACGCCCCAAGAGACCCAGTACTTC
NA | TRBJ2-2 | NA | TRBV19 | CASSISTGELFF | TGTGCCAGTAGTATATCTACCGGGGAGCTGTTTTTT
NA | TRBJ1-5 | once | TRBV25-1 | CASSEVGENQPQHF | TGTGCCAGCAGTGAAGTAGGGGAGAATCAGCCCCAGCATTTT
TRBD2 | TRBJ2-7 | few | TRBV7-9 | CASSPPGGAYEQYF | TGTGCCAGCAGCCCCCCGGGGGGGGCCTACGAGCAGTACTTC
TRBD1 | TRBJ2-7 | NA | TRBV5-1 | CASSLGDSHYEQYF | TGCGCCAGCAGCCTCGGGGACAGCCACTACGAGCAGTACTTC
TRBD2 | TRBJ2-3 | NA | TRBV7-2 | CASSQLASLTDTQYF | TGTGCCAGCAGTCAACTAGCGTCCCTCACAGATACGCAGTATTTT
TRBD1 | TRBJ2-7 | NA | TRBV27 | CASQDRGYYEQYF | TGTGCCAGCCAAGACAGGGGGTACTACGAGCAGTACTTC
TRBD2 | TRBJ2-3 | NA | TRBV7-6 | CASSAAGGGTDTQYF | TGTGCCAGCAGCGCTGCGGGAGGGGGAACAGATACGCAGTATTTT
NA | TRBJ2-1 | NA | TRBV7-9 | CASSLEAWSGQFF | TGTGCCAGCAGCTTAGAGGCGTGGTCGGGCCAGTTCTTC
NA | TRBJ2-5 | NA | TRBV28 | CASSNTGLRGETQYF | TGTGCCAGCAGTAATACCGGGCTCCGGGGAGAGACCCAGTACTTC
NA | TRBJ2-2 | NA | TRBV6-4 | CASSRGRPGQLNTGELFF | TGTGCCAGCAGTCGAGGCCGACCGGGACAACTCAACACCGGGGAGCTGTTTTTT
NA | TRBJ2-1 | NA | TRBV4-3 | CASSQEGIRLNEQFF | TGCGCCAGCAGCCAAGAGGGGATCCGGCTGAATGAGCAGTTCTTC
NA | TRBJ1-2 | NA | TRBV2 | CASTTRGQGSDGYTF | TGTGCCAGCACCACGAGGGGACAAGGCTCTGATGGCTACACCTTC
TRBD2 | TRBJ2-1 | NA | TRBV29-1 | CSVDGTSGPRSSYNEQFF | TGCAGCGTTGACGGGACTAGCGGACCCCGAAGCTCCTACAATGAGCAGTTCTTC
NA | TRBJ2-7 | NA | TRBV20-1 | CSARLNYEQYF | TGCAGTGCTAGGTTAAACTACGAGCAGTACTTC
TRBD1 | TRBJ1-5 | NA | TRBV6-1 | CASRWTGDSNQPQHF | TGTGCCAGCAGGTGGACAGGGGATAGCAATCAGCCCCAGCATTTT
NA | TRBJ2-5 | NA | TRBV9 | CASSVVPGAALGTQYF | TGTGCCAGCAGCGTAGTGCCGGGTGCGGCGTTGGGGACCCAGTACTTC
TRBD2 | TRBJ2-1 | NA | TRBV4-1 | CASSPAGYEQFF | TGCGCCAGCAGCCCAGCGGGGTATGAGCAGTTCTTC
TRBD1 | TRBJ1-1 | NA | TRBV2 | CASRQHTGAVTEAFF | TGTGCCAGCAGACAACATACAGGGGCGGTAACTGAAGCTTTCTTT
NA | TRBJ2-3 | few | TRBV4-1 | CASSQGGDTQYF | TGTGCCAGCAGCCAAGGGGGAGATACGCAGTATTTT
TRBD2 | TRBJ2-2 | NA | TRBV11-2 | CASSLRLAGGALFF | TGTGCCAGCAGCTTGAGACTAGCGGGAGGTGCGCTGTTTTTT
TRBD1 | TRBJ1-5 | few | TRBV28 | CATVLRQGDQPQHF | TGTGCCACCGTATTGAGACAGGGAGATCAGCCCCAGCATTTT
NA | TRBJ2-7 | NA | TRBV5-1 | CASSTRDRSSYEQYF | TGCGCCAGCAGTACCCGGGACCGGAGCTCCTACGAGCAGTACTTC
NA | TRBJ2-3 | once | TRBV2 | CASSEFFGRTTDTQYF | TGTGCCAGCAGTGAATTTTTCGGGCGGACCACAGATACGCAGTATTTT